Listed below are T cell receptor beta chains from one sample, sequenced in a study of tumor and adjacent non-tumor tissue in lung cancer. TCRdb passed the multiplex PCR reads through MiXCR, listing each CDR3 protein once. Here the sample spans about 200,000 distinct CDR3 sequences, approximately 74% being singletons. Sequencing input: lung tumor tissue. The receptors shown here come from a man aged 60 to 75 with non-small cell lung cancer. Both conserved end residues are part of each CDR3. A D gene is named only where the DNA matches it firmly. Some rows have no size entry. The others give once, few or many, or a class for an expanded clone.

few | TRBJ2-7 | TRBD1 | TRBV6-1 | TGTGCCAGCAGGAAGGGACAGGGAGGCTACGAGCAGTACTTC | CASRKGQGGYEQYF
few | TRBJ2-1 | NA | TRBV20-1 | TGCAGTGCTAGAGGACAGTGGACCTACAATGAGCAGTTCTTC | CSARGQWTYNEQFF
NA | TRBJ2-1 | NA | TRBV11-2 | TGTGCCAGCAGCCCCGGACGGAACCCCTCCTACAATGAGGAGTTCTTC | CASSPGRNPSYNEEFF
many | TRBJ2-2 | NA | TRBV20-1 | TGCAGTGCTAGTGGTTTTGGTGGCCTTGGCGGGGAGCTGTTTTTT | CSASGFGGLGGELFF
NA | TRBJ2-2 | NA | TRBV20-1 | TGCAATGCTAGAGATCTCCGGGGGGAGCTGTTTTTT | CNARDLRGELFF
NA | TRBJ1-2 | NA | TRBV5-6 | TGTGCCAGCAGCTTGACCACAGGGAGGATTAGGGGCAACACCTTC | CASSLTTGRIRGNTF
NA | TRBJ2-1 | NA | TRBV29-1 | TGCAGCGTCGGACGGTTAAGCACCTACAATGAGCAGTTCTTC | CSVGRLSTYNEQFF
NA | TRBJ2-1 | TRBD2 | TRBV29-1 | TGCAGCGTTGAAACTAGCGTGGTCAATGAGCAGTTCTTC | CSVETSVVNEQFF
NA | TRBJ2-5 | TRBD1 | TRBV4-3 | TGCGCCAACAGCCTAACCGGACAGGGACAAGAGACCCAGTACTTC | CANSLTGQGQETQYF
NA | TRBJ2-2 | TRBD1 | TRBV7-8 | TGTGCCAGCAGCTTTCCGGGACAGGGGGTAAACACCGTGGAGCTGTTTTTT | CASSFPGQGVNTVELFF
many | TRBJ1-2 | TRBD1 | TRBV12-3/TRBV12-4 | TGTGCCAGCAGTCTCGGACAGGGGGTTGGCTACACCTTC | CASSLGQGVGYTF
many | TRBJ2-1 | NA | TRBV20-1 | TGCAGTGCTAGAGATCAGCAAAACCCCCATTATGAGCAGTTCTTC | CSARDQQNPHYEQFF
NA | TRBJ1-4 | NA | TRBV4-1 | TGCGCCAGCATCCAAGTAGATTTGGGGTTCGTGCGGGAGGAACTGTTTTTT | CASIQVDLGFVREELFF
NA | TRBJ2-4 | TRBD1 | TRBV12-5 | TGTGCTAGTGGTTTGGGCCGTGTTAAGACAGGGACGTTCGCCAAAAACATTCAGTACTTC | CASGLGRVKTGTFAKNIQYF
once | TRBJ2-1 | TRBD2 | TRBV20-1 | TGCGGTGCTTTATCCGGGGCTAGCGGCTACAATGAGCAGTTCTTC | CGALSGASGYNEQFF
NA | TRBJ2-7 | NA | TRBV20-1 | TGCAATGCTCCTACAGGGCCCGCGCAGTACTTC | CNAPTGPAQYF
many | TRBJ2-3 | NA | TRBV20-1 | TGCAGTGCTAGAGCTCCCTCGGGACTTGGCACAGATACGCAGTATTTT | CSARAPSGLGTDTQYF
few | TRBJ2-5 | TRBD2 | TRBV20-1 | TGCAGTGCGGAAACAGGGACTAGAGGGGAGACCCAGTACTTC | CSAETGTRGETQYF
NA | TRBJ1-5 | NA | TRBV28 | TGTGCCAGCTTCAGGCTCACCCAGCCCCAGCATTTT | CASFRLTQPQHF
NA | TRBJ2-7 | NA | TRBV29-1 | TGCAGCGTTGAAGACGGGAGTTACGAGCAGTGCTTC | CSVEDGSYEQCF
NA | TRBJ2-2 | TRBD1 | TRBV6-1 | TGTGCAAGCAGTGGGACCGGGACAGGGAACATCGGGGAGCTGTTTTTT | CASSGTGTGNIGELFF
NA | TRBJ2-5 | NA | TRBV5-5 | TGTGCCAGCAGCTACGCGACCGGTATTCAAGAGACCCAGTACTTC | CASSYATGIQETQYF
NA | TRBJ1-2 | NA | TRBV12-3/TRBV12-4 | TGTGCCAGCAGTTTAGCGTGGGGGCAGTTCCATGGCTACACCTTC | CASSLAWGQFHGYTF
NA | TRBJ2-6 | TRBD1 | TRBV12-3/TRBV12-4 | TGTGCCAGCAGCCGACGGGACAGGGACACCGGGGCCAACATCCTGACTTTC | CASSRRDRDTGANILTF
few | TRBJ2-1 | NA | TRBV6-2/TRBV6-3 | TGTGCCAGCAGCCCTCCGAACGGAAATGAGCAGTTCTTC | CASSPPNGNEQFF
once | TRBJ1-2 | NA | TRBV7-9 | TGTGCCAGCAGCTACGACAGCAAATCTTCTAACTATGGCTACACCTTC | CASSYDSKSSNYGYTF